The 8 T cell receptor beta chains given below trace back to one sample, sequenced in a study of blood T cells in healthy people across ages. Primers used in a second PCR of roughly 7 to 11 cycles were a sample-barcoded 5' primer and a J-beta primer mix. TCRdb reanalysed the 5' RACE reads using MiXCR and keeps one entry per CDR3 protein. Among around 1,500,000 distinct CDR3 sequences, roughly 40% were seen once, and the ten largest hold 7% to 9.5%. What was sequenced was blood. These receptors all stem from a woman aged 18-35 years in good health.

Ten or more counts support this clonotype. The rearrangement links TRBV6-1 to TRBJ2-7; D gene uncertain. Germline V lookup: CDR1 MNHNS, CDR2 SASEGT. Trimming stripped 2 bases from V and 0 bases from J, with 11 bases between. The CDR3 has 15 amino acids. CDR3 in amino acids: CASSERRLSSYEQYF. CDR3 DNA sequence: TGTGCCAGCAGTGAACGGCGACTCAGCTCCTACGAGCAGTACTTC.

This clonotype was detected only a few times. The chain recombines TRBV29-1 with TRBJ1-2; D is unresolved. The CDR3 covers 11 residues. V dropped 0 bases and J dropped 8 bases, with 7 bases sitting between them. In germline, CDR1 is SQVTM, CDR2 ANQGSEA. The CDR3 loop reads CSVEESSGYTF. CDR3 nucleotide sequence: TGCAGCGTTGAAGAAAGTTCCGGCTACACCTTC. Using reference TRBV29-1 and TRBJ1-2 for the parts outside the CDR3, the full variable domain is SAVISQKPSRDICQRGTSLTIQCQVDSQVTMMFWYRQQPGQSLTLIATANQGSEATYESGFVIDKFPISRPNLTFSTLTVSNMSPEDSSIYLCSVEESSGYTFGSGTRLTVV.

The CDR3 DNA is TGTGAAGTGGCCGAGCAGTACTTC. Amino acids: CEVAEQYF. The chain recombines TRBV6-2 or TRBV6-3 with TRBJ2-7; no reliable D call. CDR3 length equals 8 residues. Germline lookup yields CDR1 MNHEY and CDR2 SVGEGT.

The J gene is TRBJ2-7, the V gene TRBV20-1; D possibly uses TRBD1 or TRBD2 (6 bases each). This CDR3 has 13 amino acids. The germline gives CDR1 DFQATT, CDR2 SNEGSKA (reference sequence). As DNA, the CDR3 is TGCAGCGCCGATAAGGGGGGCCGGTGGGAGCAGTACTTC. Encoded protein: CSADKGGRWEQYF.

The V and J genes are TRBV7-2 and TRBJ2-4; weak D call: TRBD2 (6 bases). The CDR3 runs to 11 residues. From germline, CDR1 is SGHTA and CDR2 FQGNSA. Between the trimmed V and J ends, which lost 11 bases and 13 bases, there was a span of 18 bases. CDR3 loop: CAVWRAHEQYF. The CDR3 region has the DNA TGTGCCGTCTGGAGGGCCCATGAGCAGTACTTC. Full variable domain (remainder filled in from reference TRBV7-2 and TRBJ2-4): GAGVSQSPSNKVTEKGKDVELRCDPISGHTALYWYRQSLGQGLEFLIYFQGNSAPDKSGLPSDRFSAERTGGSVSTLTIQRTQQEDSAVYLCAVWRAHEQYFGAGTRLSVL.

CDR3 DNA: TGTGCTAGTGCCCCCCGGGAGTTGTCAAGAAATGAGCAGTTCTTC. It yields the protein CASAPRELSRNEQFF. The chain joins TRBV12-5 to TRBJ2-1; a possible D gene is TRBD2 (6 bases). The CDR3 length is 15 residues. V lost 7 bases and J 7 bases, leaving 20 bases between the germline ends. CDR1 LGHNT and CDR2 FRNRAP come from the germline V gene.

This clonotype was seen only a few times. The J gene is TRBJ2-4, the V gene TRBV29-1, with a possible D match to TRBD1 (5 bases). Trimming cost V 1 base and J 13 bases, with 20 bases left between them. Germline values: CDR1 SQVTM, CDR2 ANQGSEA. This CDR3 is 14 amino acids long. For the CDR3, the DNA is TGCAGCGTTGAAGGGGTCCAGGGCGACAATGAGCAGTACTTC. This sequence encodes CSVEGVQGDNEQYF. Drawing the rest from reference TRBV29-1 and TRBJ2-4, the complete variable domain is SAVISQKPSRDICQRGTSLTIQCQVDSQVTMMFWYRQQPGQSLTLIATANQGSEATYESGFVIDKFPISRPNLTFSTLTVSNMSPEDSSIYLCSVEGVQGDNEQYFGAGTRLSVL.

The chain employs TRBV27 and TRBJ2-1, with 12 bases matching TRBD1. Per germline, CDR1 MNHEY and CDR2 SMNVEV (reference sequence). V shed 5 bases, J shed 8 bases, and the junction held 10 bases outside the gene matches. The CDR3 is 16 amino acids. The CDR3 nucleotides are TGTGCCAGCAGTGGAAGAGGGACAGGGGGCTTAGATGAGCAGTTCTTC. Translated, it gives CASSGRGTGGLDEQFF.